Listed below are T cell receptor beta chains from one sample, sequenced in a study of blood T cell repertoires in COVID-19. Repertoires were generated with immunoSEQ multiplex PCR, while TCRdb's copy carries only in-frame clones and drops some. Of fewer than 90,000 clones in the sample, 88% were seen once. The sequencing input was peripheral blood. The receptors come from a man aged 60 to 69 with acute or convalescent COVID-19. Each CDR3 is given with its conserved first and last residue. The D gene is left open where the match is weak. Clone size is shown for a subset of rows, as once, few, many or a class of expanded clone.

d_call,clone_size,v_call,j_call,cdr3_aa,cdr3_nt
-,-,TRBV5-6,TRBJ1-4,CASSSIDRSGSEKLFF,TGTGCCAGCAGCTCGATAGACAGGAGTGGTAGTGAAAAACTGTTTTTT
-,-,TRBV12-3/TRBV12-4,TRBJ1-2,CASSLAGRSGYTF,TGTGCCAGCAGTTTAGCGGGCCGTTCTGGCTACACCTTC
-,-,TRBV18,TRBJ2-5,CASSPTGMGGTETQYF,TGTGCCAGCTCACCTACGGGAATGGGGGGAACAGAGACCCAGTACTTC
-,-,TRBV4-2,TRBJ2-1,CASSQDAAEQEQFF,TGTGCCAGCAGCCAAGATGCGGCCGAGCAGGAGCAGTTCTTC
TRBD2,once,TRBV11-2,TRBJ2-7,CASSLVRQREGLSSYEQYF,TGTGCCAGCAGCTTAGTACGGCAGCGGGAGGGCCTTTCGTCCTACGAGCAGTACTTC
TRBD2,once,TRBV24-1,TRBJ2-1,CARQRAGDNEQFF,TGTGCCAGACAAAGGGCGGGAGACAATGAGCAGTTCTTC
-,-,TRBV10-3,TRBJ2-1,CASSRTQNQDEQFF,TGTGCCTCATCCAGGACACAAAATCAGGATGAGCAGTTCTTC
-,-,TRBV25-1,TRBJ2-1,CARVAWNEQFF,TGTGCCCGAGTCGCGTGGAATGAGCAGTTCTTC
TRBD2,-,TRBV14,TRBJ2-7,CASSQDRGPTSGRASSEQYF,TGTGCCAGCAGCCAAGACAGGGGACCGACTAGCGGGAGGGCCAGTTCCGAGCAGTACTTC
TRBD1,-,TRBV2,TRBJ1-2,CASSPTGALGAGGYTF,TGTGCCAGCAGTCCGACAGGGGCTTTGGGTGCCGGTGGCTACACCTTC
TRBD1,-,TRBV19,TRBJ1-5,CASSKGTGAGNQPQHF,TGTGCCAGTAGTAAAGGGACAGGGGCTGGCAATCAGCCCCAGCATTTT
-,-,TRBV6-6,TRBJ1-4,CASSYTQATNEKLFF,TGTGCCAGCAGTTACACCCAGGCAACTAATGAAAAACTGTTTTTT
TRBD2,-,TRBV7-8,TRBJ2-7,CASSLSGRGIEQYF,TGTGCCAGCAGCTTAAGTGGGCGGGGGATCGAGCAGTACTTC